Listed below are T cell receptor beta chains from one sample, sequenced in a study of shared clonotypes between healthy human individuals. Profiled with immunoSEQ multiplex PCR; TCRdb holds only in-frame clones, not every one. In the table there are approximately 2.5 million clones, around 94% of which are singletons. Source material: naive CD4+ T cells sorted from blood. Receptors originate from a man aged 18 to 29 in good health. CDR3s include the opening cysteine and the closing phenylalanine or tryptophan. The D gene is left open where the match is weak. Not all rows give a size; the values are once, few, many and, for expanded clones, a class.

TRBV11-1,TRBD1,NA,TRBJ1-3,CASRTGVGNTIYF
TRBV19,NA,NA,TRBJ1-1,CASRAWTGGGTEAFF
TRBV18,TRBD1,once,TRBJ2-7,CASSPLPGTGAPEQYF
TRBV7-9,NA,NA,TRBJ2-7,CASSLVGPTPKQYF
TRBV7-9,TRBD2,NA,TRBJ2-5,CASSLVGGQETQYF
TRBV5-1,NA,NA,TRBJ2-1,CASSPPFGTLADEQFF
TRBV19,TRBD2,NA,TRBJ2-7,CASSRTSGHYEQYF
TRBV30,TRBD1,NA,TRBJ1-6,CAWSGQGSNSPLHF
TRBV18,NA,NA,TRBJ1-4,CASSPEREKLFF
TRBV11-2,NA,NA,TRBJ2-7,CASSLGLDGEQYF